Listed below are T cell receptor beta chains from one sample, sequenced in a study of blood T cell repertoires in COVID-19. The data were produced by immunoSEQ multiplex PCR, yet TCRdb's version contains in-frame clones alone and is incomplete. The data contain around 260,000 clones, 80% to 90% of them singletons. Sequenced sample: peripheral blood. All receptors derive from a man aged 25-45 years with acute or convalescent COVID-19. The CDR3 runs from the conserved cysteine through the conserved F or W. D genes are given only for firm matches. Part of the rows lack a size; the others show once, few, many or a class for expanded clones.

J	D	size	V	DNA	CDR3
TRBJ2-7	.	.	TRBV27	TGTGCCAGCAGTTTCGTGTGGGGAGCATACGAGCAGTACTTC	CASSFVWGAYEQYF
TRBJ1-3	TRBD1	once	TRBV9	TGTGCCAGCAGCCTGGGACAGGGGCTCTCTGGAAACACCATATATTTT	CASSLGQGLSGNTIYF
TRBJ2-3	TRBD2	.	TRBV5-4	TGTGCCAGCCGCAGCGGGGGCTACAGCACAGATACGCAGTATTTT	CASRSGGYSTDTQYF
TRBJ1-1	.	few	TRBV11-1	TGTGCCAGCAGCCCGACAGTAAACACTGAAGCTTTCTTT	CASSPTVNTEAFF
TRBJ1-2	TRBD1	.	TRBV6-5	TGTGCCAGCAGCAACAGGGGCGTAGGCTATGGCTACACCTTC	CASSNRGVGYGYTF
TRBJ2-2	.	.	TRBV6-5	TGTGCCAGCAGTTACGCCAGGGCGAACACCGGGGAGCTGTTTTTT	CASSYARANTGELFF
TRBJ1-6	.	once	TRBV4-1	TGCGCCAGCAGCCAGGGGGGGACTGGGCAGATGAATTCACCCCTCCACTTT	CASSQGGTGQMNSPLHF
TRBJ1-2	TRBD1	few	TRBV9	TGTGCCAGCAGCGTAGAGGGTGGACAGGGGCGTTATGGCTACACCTTC	CASSVEGGQGRYGYTF
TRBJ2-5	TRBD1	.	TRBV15	TGTGCCACCAGCAGAGATGAAGGGACAGGGGGCCGAGAGACCCAGTACTTC	CATSRDEGTGGRETQYF
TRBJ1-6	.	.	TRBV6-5	TGTGCCAGCATCCCGACCACCGGGTATGTGTCACCCCTCCACTTT	CASIPTTGYVSPLHF
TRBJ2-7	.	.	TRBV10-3	TGTGCCATCAGTAAGGACAGTTACGAGCAGTACTTC	CAISKDSYEQYF
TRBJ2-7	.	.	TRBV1	TGCTTCTCCGGCCTGGACAGGGGCGCCTACGAGCAGTACTTC	CFSGLDRGAYEQYF
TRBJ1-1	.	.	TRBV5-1	TGCGCCAGCAGACTAGACACTGTTAACACTGAAGCTTTCTTT	CASRLDTVNTEAFF
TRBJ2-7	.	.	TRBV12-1	TGTGCCAGCAGCTTAACCCCCCATTCCCAAGCCTTCTCCTACGAGCAGTACTTC	CASSLTPHSQAFSYEQYF
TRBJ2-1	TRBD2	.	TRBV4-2	TGTGCCAGCAGCCCGGGACTAGCGGGAGCCTACAATGAGCAGTTCTTC	CASSPGLAGAYNEQFF
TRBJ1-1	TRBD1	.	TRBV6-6	TGTGCCAGCAGTTCCTACTCCTACGGGACAGAATTTGAAGCTTTCTTT	CASSSYSYGTEFEAFF
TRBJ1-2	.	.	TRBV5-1	TGCGCCAGCCGGGTGGGTTGGGACTATGGCTACACCTTC	CASRVGWDYGYTF
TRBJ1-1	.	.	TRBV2	TGTGCCAGGATCCGGGGGTCGAGTGAAGCTTTCTTT	CARIRGSSEAFF
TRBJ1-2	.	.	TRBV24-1	TGTGCCACCAGTGATGAATTGCGGGGCTACACCTTC	CATSDELRGYTF
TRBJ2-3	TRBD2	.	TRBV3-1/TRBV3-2	TGTGCCAGCAGCCGAGATATAGCGGGGGGCAGCACAGATACGCAGTATTTT	CASSRDIAGGSTDTQYF
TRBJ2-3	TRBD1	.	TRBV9	TGTGCCAGCAGCCCGAGACAGGGAGGCACAGATACGCAGTATTTT	CASSPRQGGTDTQYF
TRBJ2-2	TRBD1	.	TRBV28	TGTGCCAGCAGTTTAGACAGGGAAAACACCGGGGAGCTGTTTTTT	CASSLDRENTGELFF
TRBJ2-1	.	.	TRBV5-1	TGCGCCAGCAGCCAATGGGACAGATCACGGGACTGGGCCCGGGGGCAGTTCTTC	CASSQWDRSRDWARGQFF
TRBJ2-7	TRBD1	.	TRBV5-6	TGTGCCAGCAGCTCACCGACAGGGATTTACTACGAGCAGTACTTC	CASSSPTGIYYEQYF
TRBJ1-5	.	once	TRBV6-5	TGTGTCACAGGGCCGGATCAGCCCCAGCATTTT	CVTGPDQPQHF
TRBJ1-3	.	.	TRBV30	TGTGCCTGGAGTGTATCGGCTGGAAACACCATATATTTT	CAWSVSAGNTIYF
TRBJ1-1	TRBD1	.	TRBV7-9	TGTGCCAGCGAACAGGGGGATTCGAGCACTGAAGCTTTCTTT	CASEQGDSSTEAFF
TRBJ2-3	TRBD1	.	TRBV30	TGTGCCTGGAGTACGGGACAGGGAGGAACAGATACGCAGTATTTT	CAWSTGQGGTDTQYF
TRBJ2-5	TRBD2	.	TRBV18	TGTGCCAGCTCACCGCAGGGACTAGCGGGAGAAGAGACCCAGTACTTC	CASSPQGLAGEETQYF
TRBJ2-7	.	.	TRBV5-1	TGCGCCAGCAGTTCTCTTGCCCGGGGCTACGAGCAGTACTTC	CASSSLARGYEQYF
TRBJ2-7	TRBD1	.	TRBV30	TGTGCCTCTGGACAGGGGCCGTACGAGCAGTACTTC	CASGQGPYEQYF
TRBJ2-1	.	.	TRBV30	TGTGCCTGGAGTGTAACAGGGAGTGGTGAGCAGTTCTTC	CAWSVTGSGEQFF
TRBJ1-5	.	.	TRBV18	TGTGCCAGCTCGTCTAATAGCAATCAGCCCCAGCATTTT	CASSSNSNQPQHF
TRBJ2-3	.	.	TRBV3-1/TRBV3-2	TGTGCCAGCAGTCTGGGGACTCCCGATACGCAGTATTTT	CASSLGTPDTQYF
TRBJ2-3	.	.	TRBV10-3	TGTGCCATCAGCGGTCTGGCGGGCACAGATACGCAGTATTTT	CAISGLAGTDTQYF
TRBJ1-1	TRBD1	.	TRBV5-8	TGTGCCAGCAGCCGGCTAGGGACAGTGAACACTGAAGCTTTCTTT	CASSRLGTVNTEAFF
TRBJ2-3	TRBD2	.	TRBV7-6	TGTGCCAGCAGCTTAGTAGCTAGCGGGGGCACAGATACGCAGTATTTT	CASSLVASGGTDTQYF
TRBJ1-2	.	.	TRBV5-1	TGCGCCAGCAGCGGTGCACAAGCTAACTATGGCTACACCTTC	CASSGAQANYGYTF
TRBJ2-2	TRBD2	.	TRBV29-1	TGCAGCGTTACCGGGACTAGCGGGAGGACGGGCGGGGAGCTGTTTTTT	CSVTGTSGRTGGELFF
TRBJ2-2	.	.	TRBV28	TGTGCCAGCAGCCTCGGGGGATCCACCGGGGAGCTGTTTTTT	CASSLGGSTGELFF
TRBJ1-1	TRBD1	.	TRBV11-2	TGTGCCAGCAGCTTGGGTGGGACAGGGAGGGAAGAAGCTTTCTTT	CASSLGGTGREEAFF
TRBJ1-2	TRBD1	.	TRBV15	TGTGCCACCAGCAGGACCCTAGGACAGGGTAACTATGGCTACACCTTC	CATSRTLGQGNYGYTF
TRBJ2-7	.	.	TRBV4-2	TGTGCCAGCAGCCCGAGTGTTACCCCAGGCGAGCAGTACTTC	CASSPSVTPGEQYF
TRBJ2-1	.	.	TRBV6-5	TGTGCCAGCAGTTACGGCTACAGGAACAATGAGCAGTTCTTC	CASSYGYRNNEQFF
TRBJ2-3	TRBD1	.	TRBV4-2	TGTGCCAGCAGCCAAGAGCCTTGGGACAGGGGCCCGTCCGATAGCACAGATACGCAGTATTTT	CASSQEPWDRGPSDSTDTQYF
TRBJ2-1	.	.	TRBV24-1	TGTGCCACCAGTGATTCCAAGACAGGGAGGTACAATGAGCAGTTCTTC	CATSDSKTGRYNEQFF
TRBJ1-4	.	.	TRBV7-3	TGTCCGTTCGCGGGGGGAAAGAGTCGGAGTGAAAAACTGTTTTTT	CPFAGGKSRSEKLFF
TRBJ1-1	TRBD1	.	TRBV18	TGTGCCAGCTCGCCCCAGGGGGAGGACACTGAAGCTTTCTTT	CASSPQGEDTEAFF
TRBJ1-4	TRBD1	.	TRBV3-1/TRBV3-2	TGTGCCAGCAGCCAAGATTCCAGACAGGGCGAAAAACTGTTTTTT	CASSQDSRQGEKLFF
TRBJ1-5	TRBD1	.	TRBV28	TGTGCCAGCAGTTTAACAGGGGTTCAGCCCCAGCATTTT	CASSLTGVQPQHF
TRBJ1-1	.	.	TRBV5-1	TGCGCCAGCAGCTGGGAGGGGAACACTGAAGCTTTCTTT	CASSWEGNTEAFF
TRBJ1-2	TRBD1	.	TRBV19	TGTGCCAGTAGTACCCACCTCGGACAGGGAACTAACTATGGCTACACCTTC	CASSTHLGQGTNYGYTF
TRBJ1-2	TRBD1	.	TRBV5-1	TGCGCCAGCAGCTTGGGGGACAGGGAAAGAGGCTACACCTTC	CASSLGDRERGYTF
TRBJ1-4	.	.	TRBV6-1	TGTGCCAGCAGTGAAAAGAGGGGGGGGTTTGAAAAACTGTTTTTT	CASSEKRGGFEKLFF
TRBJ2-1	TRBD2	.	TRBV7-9	TGTGCCAGCAGCCAGACTAGCGGGTGGGAGGGGAATGAGCAGTTCTTC	CASSQTSGWEGNEQFF
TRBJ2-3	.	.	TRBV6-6	TGTGCCAGCATCTACGCAGGGGGCACAGATACGCAGTATTTT	CASIYAGGTDTQYF
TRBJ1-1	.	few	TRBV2	TGTGCCAGCAGAACCCAGGGGACGGTCAACACTGAAGCTTTCTTT	CASRTQGTVNTEAFF
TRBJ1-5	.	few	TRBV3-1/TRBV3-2	TGTGCCAGCAGCCAGGGCGCAGGGCCCCAATGGCCCCAGCATTTT	CASSQGAGPQWPQHF
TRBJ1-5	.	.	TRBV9	TGTGCCAGCAGCTCCCGGGGGAGGCAGCCCCAGCATTTT	CASSSRGRQPQHF
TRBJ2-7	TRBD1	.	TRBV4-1	TGCGCCAGCAGCCCCTCTTCCAGGGGGCTGACCTACGAGCAGTACTTC	CASSPSSRGLTYEQYF